This TCR beta chain was recorded in a study of tumor and adjacent non-tumor tissue in lung cancer. CDR1 and CDR2 from the germline V gene are MDHEN and SYDVKM. Trimming cost V 3 bases and J 7 bases; bases outside gene matches: 9. The CDR3 runs to 16 residues. No cell sorting was done before RNA was extracted from the tissue. With respect to this clonotype: Lacking the conserved final phenylalanine or tryptophan, this CDR3 likely reflects a read error.

A modified ARM-PCR protocol with three rounds of nested PCR amplified TCRbeta. TCRdb reprocessed the multiplex PCR reads via MiXCR and lists one record per CDR3 protein. The table shows 200,000 or so distinct CDR3 sequences, with 71% occurring only once. Specimen: lung tumor tissue. The TCR originated in a man in his 60s with non-small cell lung cancer. This chain uses TRBV28 with TRBJ1-2, with 12 bases that match TRBD1. The CDR3 DNA follows: TGTGCCAGCAGTTTTGGGTCCGGGACAGGGGGCTCTGGCTACACCTCC. Its protein product is CASSFGSGTGGSGYTS.